This T cell receptor (beta chain) was recovered during a study of radiation and T cells in renal cell carcinoma. Profiled with immunoSEQ multiplex PCR; TCRdb holds only in-frame clones, not every one. Of about 130,000 clones listed, 88% are singletons. Indicated time point: blood 2 weeks post-SBRT. Described treatment: 15 Gy SBRT to primary tumor, nephrectomy 4 weeks later. After SBRT, blood was collected at 2 and 4 weeks, plus baseline. The clonotype comes from a woman aged 70-85 years with renal cell carcinoma. This material consisted of blood, taken from a patient whose treatment included radiotherapy and nephrectomy.

Here the CDR3 DNA reads TGTGCCAGCAGCCATGGGAGTGGGCACCGCACACCCTCTGGGGCCAACGTCCTGACTTTC. As protein: CASSHGSGHRTPSGANVLTF. This chain connects TRBV5-4 to TRBJ2-6, with D perhaps TRBD2 (5 bases). Looked up from germline, CDR1 is SGHNT and CDR2 is YYREEE (reference sequence). Trimming cost V 4 bases and J 0 bases, with 23 bases left between them. The CDR3 has 20 residues.